This T cell receptor (beta chain) was sequenced for a study of spatial heterogeneity in lung cancer (dated by TCRdb to about 2019). With regard to the full study: More beta-chain than alpha-chain transcripts were consistently detected, likely reflecting higher beta-chain transcript abundance. The study linked features of the TCR repertoire to counts of nonsynonymous mutations, which were determined by whole-exome sequencing of tumor tissue. In the raw uncorrected reads, each unique combination of TCR and UMI appeared on average more than ten times. A strong correlation was found between TCR transcript counts in tumor regions and a T cell transcriptional module score from matched bulk RNA-seq. At surgery, both alpha and beta chains were TCR-sequenced in 220 tumor regions, roughly 64 matched nontumor lung samples and a few dozen PBMC samples. The study quantitatively compared TCR alpha and beta repertoires across multiple tumor regions, matched nontumor lung and blood in non-small cell lung cancer. Study-wide findings and limitations: TCR-seq was estimated to cover only approximately 6.6% of tumor T cells for alpha chains and around 13% for beta chains. Additional single-cell paired TCR alpha and beta sequencing was considered necessary to confirm, at a functional level, the hypothesis that regional TCRs recognize regional mutations. The count of ubiquitous expanded TCRs correlated with the count of ubiquitous nonsynonymous mutations, and the count of regional expanded TCRs correlated with the count of regional nonsynonymous mutations. The tumor nonsynonymous mutation count correlated with the number of expanded intratumoral alpha and beta TCRs.

By how much of the sample it makes up, this clonotype is medium-sized (0.01 to 0.1%). Its antigen is not yet known. One base away there is no much larger clone; base qualities are not given. The CDR3 spans 13 residues, from the cysteine through the phenylalanine. Here the CDR3 DNA is all that survives: 39 bases in frame from base 1. V gives up 6 bases and J gives up 4 bases, and the segment between their germline ends measures 15 bases. CDR1 and CDR2 (SQVTM, ANQGSEA) derive from the germline V gene. Reading the label with the study, this specimen's time point is: sample taken at primary tumor resection. Samples were obtained from over 70 patients with early-stage, untreated non-small cell lung cancer from the lung TRACERx cohort. TCR sequencing used whole RNA extracted from tumor and nontumor lung tissue, or from cryopreserved PBMC samples, without cell sorting. Patients were selected for TCR sequencing only if sufficient RNA was available from at least two tumor regions. Before being selected, tumor and adjacent nontumor lung specimens were reviewed by a lung pathologist.

The library was made by 5' RACE. TCRdb lists the instrument as NextSeq 500. The TCR library protocol attached a unique molecular identifier to each TCR cDNA molecule to allow correction of PCR and sequencing errors. Per the authors' processing: TCR identification, UMI-based error correction and CDR3 extraction were all carried out with Decombinator tools. TCRs above a frequency of 2 per 1,000, corresponding to the top 1% of the tumor frequency distribution, were defined as expanded. Expanded tumor TCRs statistically deemed absent (corrected P<0.05) from at least one tumor region were classed as regional, and all other expanded tumor TCRs were classed as ubiquitous. Rényi diversity was computed with the R vegan package after subsampling each repertoire 100 times to 5,000 TCRs. CDR3 similarity networks were built from amino acid triplet string-kernel similarity, connecting CDR3s with pairwise similarity above 0.82. TCRdb passed the public sequencing reads through fastp at Q25 and MiXCR, retaining productive beta sequences. Each CDR3 protein appears once, grouped with its most common genes and DNA. The V and J calls, along with clone size, are taken from TCRdb and not from the paper's own processing. Present in this sample are roughly 1,700 distinct CDR3 sequences, roughly 5.2% of which were seen just once. The ten largest clones capture about 8.2% of the sample.

This sample comprised lung tumor tissue, obtained at surgery. The receptor's source is a male donor with early-stage non-small cell lung cancer. The chain joins TRBV29-1 to TRBJ1-2; the D gene is perhaps TRBD1, from 6 matching bases. The CDR3 region: CSVVDPRGYGYTF. Read as DNA, the sequence is TGCAGCGTGGTAGATCCCAGGGGCTATGGCTACACCTTC.